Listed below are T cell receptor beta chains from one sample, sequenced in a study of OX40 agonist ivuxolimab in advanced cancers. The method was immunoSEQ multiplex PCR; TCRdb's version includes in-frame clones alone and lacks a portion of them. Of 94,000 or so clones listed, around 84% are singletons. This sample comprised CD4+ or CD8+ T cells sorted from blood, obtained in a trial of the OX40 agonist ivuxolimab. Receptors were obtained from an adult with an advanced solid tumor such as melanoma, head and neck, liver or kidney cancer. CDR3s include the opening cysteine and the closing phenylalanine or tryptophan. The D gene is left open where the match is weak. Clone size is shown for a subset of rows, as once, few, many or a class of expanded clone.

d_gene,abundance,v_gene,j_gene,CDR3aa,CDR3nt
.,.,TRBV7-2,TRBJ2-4,CASSSEGRAGDIQYF,TGTGCCAGCAGCTCAGAAGGCAGGGCTGGGGACATTCAGTACTTC
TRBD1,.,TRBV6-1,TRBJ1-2,CASRPGQGGNYGYTF,TGTGCCAGCAGACCCGGACAGGGGGGCAACTATGGCTACACCTTC
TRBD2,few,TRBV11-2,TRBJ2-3,CASSAGLAGGYTDTQYF,TGTGCCAGCAGTGCCGGACTAGCGGGGGGTTACACAGATACGCAGTATTTT
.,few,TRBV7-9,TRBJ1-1,CASSLQDAAEAFF,TGTGCCAGCAGCTTACAGGACGCGGCTGAAGCTTTCTTT
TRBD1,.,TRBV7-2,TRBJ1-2,CASSRGQGPYGYTF,TGTGCCAGCAGTAGAGGACAGGGCCCATATGGCTACACCTTC
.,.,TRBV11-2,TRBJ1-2,CASSLGGNYGYTF,TGTGCCAGCAGCTTAGGCGGAAACTATGGCTACACCTTC
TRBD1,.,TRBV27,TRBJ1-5,CASSLKDRLNQPQHF,TGTGCCAGCAGTTTAAAGGACAGGCTTAATCAGCCCCAGCATTTT
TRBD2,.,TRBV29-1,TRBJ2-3,CSVGPGLAGGTDTQYF,TGCAGCGTTGGTCCTGGGCTAGCGGGGGGGACAGATACGCAGTATTTT
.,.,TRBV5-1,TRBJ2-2,CASSYQGSGELFF,TGCGCCAGCAGTTATCAGGGGTCCGGGGAGCTGTTTTTT
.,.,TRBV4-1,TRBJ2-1,CASSFDRYLSNEQFF,TGCGCCAGCAGCTTCGACAGATACCTTTCCAATGAGCAGTTCTTC
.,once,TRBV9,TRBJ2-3,CASSDLSTDTQYF,TGTGCCAGCAGCGACCTTAGCACAGATACGCAGTATTTT